This TCR beta chain was found in a study of glioma-infiltrating T cells after dendritic cell vaccination (dated by TCRdb to 2015 to 2016). Regarding the research as a whole: The cohort included some 15 glioblastoma patients drawn from Phase I and II dendritic cell vaccination trials, of whom 9 were newly diagnosed and 6 had recurrent disease. Between about 2002 and 2012, patients were given autologous tumor lysate-pulsed dendritic cell vaccination. The vaccine was prepared from monocyte-derived dendritic cells that were cultured for roughly seven days with IL-4 and GM-CSF and then pulsed overnight with autologous tumor lysate. Patients received three intradermal dendritic cell vaccine injections at biweekly intervals in the arm below the axilla. Deep sequencing of TCR beta CDR3 regions was used to quantify tumor-infiltrating lymphocyte content and compare tumor and blood repertoires in dendritic cell-vaccinated glioblastoma patients. Survival after dendritic cell vaccination was correlated with TCR sequencing metrics such as TIL content and the overlap between tumor and blood repertoires.

The time point label, read with the paper, signifies: after dendritic cell vaccination, including at tumor progression/relapse. To be selected, patients needed enough residual fresh-frozen tumor tissue and more than two years of available survival data. None of the glioblastoma patients carried an isocitrate dehydrogenase mutation, although molecular status otherwise varied. PBMC were collected before vaccination, two weeks after the third vaccination, and at tumor progression when it occurred. Genomic DNA was extracted with the Qiagen DNeasy Blood extraction Kit. V has 5 bases trimmed and J has 5 bases trimmed; junction bases matching no gene number 5. The CDR3 covers 13 residues, taking in both the cysteine and the phenylalanine. Left in the record is the CDR3 DNA by itself, 39 bases read in frame from the first base. Based on the germline V gene, the CDR1 and CDR2 sequences are SGHDN and FVKESK.

As to this clone: Its cognate antigen has yet to be identified. No much larger clone exists at a distance of one base, and base qualities are not known.

What the authors observed across the whole study: The cohort was small and heterogeneous, only a few patients had full blood and tumor sets, and even fewer had initial-recurrent tumor pairs. The response model built on TCR overlap across three groups was characterized as speculative, with prospective validation still needed. Higher estimated pretreatment TIL content predicted longer time to progression and overall survival after dendritic cell vaccination. No direct relationship between TCR clonality and survival was found, suggesting a diverse polyclonal response may matter.

The immunoSEQ assay amplified TCRB CDR3 regions from around 2 micrograms of genomic DNA, or from all available DNA when less than that amount was available. Multiplex PCR used 60 forward primers for TCR V beta segments and 13 reverse primers for J beta segments. Synthetic control templates were spiked into each sample at limiting dilution to estimate reads per starting template. Reads of 87 bp were generated by sequencing on the Illumina HiSeq System. Turning to the authors' computational methods: PCR and sequencing errors were removed by merging closely related sequences with a nearest neighbor algorithm. TCR overlap was measured as the percentage of unique tumor TCR beta sequences that were also present in the peripheral blood of the same patient. TCRdb re-hosts the immuneACCESS table, in-frame sequences only. Its copies lack some clones; in the studies checked, an unresolved V gene accounts for under half of them, and the cause for the rest is not known. V, J and clone size were drawn from that table, and D and trimming were deduced from the DNA. The sample yields approximately 85,000 clones; 75% to 90% were counted once. The ten largest clones capture 8.5% of the sample.

The V and J genes are TRBV14 and TRBJ1-1; 7 central bases correspond to TRBD1. This specimen consisted of blood, obtained after dendritic cell vaccination. The receptor was isolated from a human donor with glioblastoma. The CDR3 protein is CASSSTRGTEAFF. The nucleotides are TGTGCCAGCAGCTCCACCAGGGGGACTGAAGCTTTCTTT. Full variable domain (CDR3 extended with the reference TRBV14 and TRBJ1-1 proteins): EAGVTQFPSHSVIEKGQTVTLRCDPISGHDNLYWYRRVMGKEIKFLLHFVKESKQDESGMPNNRFLAERTGGTYSTLKVQPAELEDSGVYFCASSSTRGTEAFFGQGTRLTVV.